The clone carrying this T cell receptor beta chain is called medium-sized based on its frequency. TRB was amplified from around 250 ng of peripheral blood genomic DNA per sample. The sample comes from a study of T cell clusters in autoimmune cytopenias. TRB rearrangements were amplified by touch-down multiplex PCR with mixed TRB-A/B primers. With the multiplex PCR reads reprocessed, TCRdb shows one record per CDR3 protein and no DNA. The sample table sets out some 5,700 distinct CDR3 sequences. These data also featured in a second study, about T cell repertoires in aging, cancer and after chemotherapy.

The receptor comes from a human donor in good health. What was sequenced was peripheral blood.

This chain's CDR3 is CASSSPRAENTGELFF. J is TRBJ2-2 and V is TRBV12-3 or TRBV12-4; the TRBD1 assignment by TCRdb is unverifiable without DNA. The CDR3 is made up of 16 amino acids.